This paragraph covers one T cell receptor beta chain sequence. Trimming took off 6 bases at V and 3 bases at J, with 9 bases between the two ends. Germline CDR1 is MNHEY and CDR2 is SVGAGI. The CDR3 runs to 13 residues. This record belongs to a study of CD8 T cells in Susac syndrome. Reverse transcription of roughly 0.45 to 1 ug RNA used random hexamers. TCRdb independently ran MiXCR on the immunoSEQ multiplex PCR reads; one entry per CDR3 protein. The sample yields 200,000 to 250,000 distinct CDR3 sequences, about 95% seen once. Sequenced input: CD4+ T cells from PBMCs. The TCR comes from a human donor with multiple sclerosis. The chain combines TRBV6-5 with TRBJ1-5, with D unresolved. The CDR3 region has the DNA TGTGCCAGCAGCTCACGGGACAATCAGCCCCAGCATTTT. This gives the protein CASSSRDNQPQHF.